These T cell receptor beta chains were read from a single sample in a study of blood T cell repertoires in COVID-19. Only in-frame clones appear in the TCRdb table, and some are missing; sequencing was by immunoSEQ multiplex PCR. The sample holds fewer than 250,000 clones, roughly nine tenths seen once. Sequencing input: peripheral blood. Receptor source: a man between 35 and 55 years old with acute or convalescent COVID-19. Each CDR3 is given with its conserved first and last residue. A D gene is named only where the DNA matches it firmly. Some rows have no size entry. The others give once, few or many, or a class for an expanded clone.

V gene	J gene	clone size	D gene	CDR3 protein	CDR3 DNA
TRBV24-1	TRBJ2-1	NA	TRBD2	CATSASGTSGSYEQFF	TGTGCCACCAGTGCTTCCGGGACTAGCGGGAGCTATGAGCAGTTCTTC
TRBV19	TRBJ2-5	once	TRBD2	CASSIGLAGVETQYF	TGTGCCAGTAGTATAGGTTTAGCGGGAGTCGAGACCCAGTACTTC
TRBV5-6	TRBJ2-7	NA	TRBD2	CASSRGVLAENEQYF	TGTGCCAGCAGCCGGGGGGTACTAGCGGAAAACGAGCAGTACTTC
TRBV18	TRBJ2-7	NA	TRBD1	CASSRPGTGVYEQYF	TGTGCCAGCTCCAGACCCGGGACAGGGGTGTACGAGCAGTACTTC
TRBV5-1	TRBJ2-5	NA	TRBD1	CASSTAGGALETQYF	TGCGCCAGCAGCACGGCAGGGGGCGCCTTGGAGACCCAGTACTTC
TRBV7-3	TRBJ2-5	NA	TRBD2	CASSPSGPETQYF	TGTGCCAGCAGCCCTAGCGGGCCGGAGACCCAGTACTTC
TRBV6-5	TRBJ1-1	NA	NA	CASRNKNTEAFF	TGTGCCAGCAGGAACAAGAACACTGAAGCTTTCTTT
TRBV2	TRBJ1-4	NA	NA	CASVLGRGSYATNEKLFF	TGTGCCAGCGTGCTGGGGAGGGGGAGTTATGCAACTAATGAAAAACTGTTTTTT
TRBV5-6	TRBJ2-5	few	TRBD1	CASSLDYRGQETQYF	TGTGCCAGCAGCTTAGATTACAGGGGCCAAGAGACCCAGTACTTC
TRBV21-1	TRBJ2-5	NA	NA	CASSNQGTGCEVETQYF	TGTGCCAGCAGCAACCAAGGGACAGGGTGCGAGGTAGAGACCCAGTACTTC
TRBV30	TRBJ2-7	NA	NA	CAWSITTYEQYF	TGTGCCTGGAGTATAACTACCTACGAGCAGTACTTC
TRBV6-5	TRBJ1-1	NA	NA	CASKSQGNTEAFF	TGTGCCAGCAAGTCCCAGGGGAACACTGAAGCTTTCTTT
TRBV28	TRBJ2-1	NA	TRBD1	CASLSGGQGYNEQFF	TGTGCCAGCCTCTCAGGGGGACAGGGCTACAATGAGCAGTTCTTC
TRBV4-3	TRBJ2-7	NA	TRBD1	CASSQAGGSYEQYF	TGCGCCAGCAGTCAAGCAGGGGGCTCCTACGAGCAGTACTTC
TRBV19	TRBJ2-1	once	NA	CASKPETDYNEQFF	TGTGCCAGTAAACCAGAAACAGACTACAATGAGCAGTTCTTC
TRBV18	TRBJ1-1	NA	NA	CASSPLLTENTEAFF	TGTGCCAGCTCACCTTTGCTAACAGAGAACACTGAAGCTTTCTTT
TRBV28	TRBJ2-7	NA	NA	CASSLGRAHEQYF	TGTGCCAGCAGTTTGGGCAGGGCCCACGAGCAGTACTTC
TRBV19	TRBJ2-7	once	NA	CASTANFPPYEQYF	TGTGCCAGTACTGCGAATTTTCCCCCCTACGAGCAGTACTTC